One and the same sample provided the 15 T cell receptor beta chains below, sequenced in a study of beta chain features in type 1 diabetes. Expressed TCRB transcripts were sequenced, since all the RNA that had been isolated was reverse transcribed. Data came from immunoSEQ multiplex PCR; TCRdb stores just in-frame clones and leaves some out. This table holds about 130,000 clones, 9% to 9.5% found once. The sequenced material came from central memory CD4+ T cells from blood. All receptors come from a young man in good health.

This clone was found a few times. The chain combines TRBV5-6 with TRBJ1-2; possibly TRBD1 for D (5 bases). The CDR3 is made up of 13 amino acids. Trimming shortened V by 2 bases and J by 8 bases, and 13 bases separated the two germline ends. Looked up from germline, CDR1 is SGHDT and CDR2 is YYEEEE. The CDR3 is CASSFGRVGGYTF. Written as DNA, the CDR3 is TGTGCCAGCAGCTTCGGCAGGGTCGGAGGCTACACCTTC.

This chain joins TRBV28 and TRBJ1-2; 7 bases agree with TRBD1. V trimming: 3 bases; J trimming: 2 bases; junction bases outside the gene matches: 6. The CDR3 has 15 amino acids. Germline values: CDR1 MDHEN, CDR2 SYDVKM. This CDR3 is CASSLLRGQNYGYTF. DNA of the CDR3: TGTGCCAGCAGTTTGTTGAGGGGGCAAAACTATGGCTACACCTTC.

This chain joins TRBV5-1 and TRBJ1-5; D is possibly TRBD1 (5 bases). The CDR3 runs to 13 residues. In germline, CDR1 is SGHRS, CDR2 YFSETQ. V was trimmed by 0 bases and J by 8 bases, leaving 9 bases between them. CDR3 amino acids: CASSLGDSKPQHF. DNA of the CDR3: TGCGCCAGCAGCTTGGGGGACTCGAAGCCCCAGCATTTT.

This chain links TRBV6-5 with TRBJ2-1, with TRBD2 identical over 11 bases. This CDR3 comprises 12 residues. Trimming cost V 6 bases and J 15 bases; bases outside gene matches: 7. Germline values: CDR1 MNHEY, CDR2 SVGAGI. The CDR3 reads CASSQTSGVRFF. CDR3 nucleotide sequence: TGTGCCAGCAGCCAGACTAGCGGGGTACGGTTCTTC.

In nucleotides, the CDR3 is TGTGCCAGCAGCTTATTAGGACAGGGCAGAGAGCAGTACTTC. Translating gives CASSLLGQGREQYF. V and J are TRBV7-8 and TRBJ2-7, with TRBD1 matching 8 bases. CDR1 and CDR2 from the germline V gene are SGHVS and FQNEAQ. The CDR3 totals 14 residues. V shed 2 bases and J 7 bases; nucleotides not matched to a gene: 7.

Comment on this clone: An end of the junction differs from the germline gene, which may be a read error. Other nucleotide sequences in the sample specify the same CDR3. The chain joins TRBV28 to TRBJ2-7, with 7 bases aligning to TRBD1. CDR1 MDHEN and CDR2 SYDVKM come from the germline V gene. The CDR3 sequence is 15 residues long. Written as DNA, the CDR3 is TGCGCCAGCAGTCAGGGGACAGTTAGCTCCTACGAGCAGTACTTC. As protein: CASSQGTVSSYEQYF. Drawing the rest from reference TRBV28 and TRBJ2-7, the complete variable domain is DVKVTQSSRYLVKRTGEKVFLECVQDMDHENMFWYRQDPGLGLRLIYFSYDVKMKEKGDIPEGYSVSREKKERFSLILESASTNQTSMYLCASSQGTVSSYEQYFGPGTRLTVT.

In this sample, this clone turned up a few times. The J gene is TRBJ2-5, the V gene TRBV6-5; 7 nucleotides align to TRBD2. With 7 bases clipped from V and 2 bases from J, the junction kept 10 bases outside the gene matches. The V gene's germline CDR1 is MNHEY and CDR2 SVGAGI. There are 15 residues in the CDR3. CDR3: CASNPGLGQQETQYF. The CDR3 DNA is TGTGCCAGCAACCCCGGACTAGGTCAACAAGAGACCCAGTACTTC.

This clone was found a few times. The chain couples TRBV9 to TRBJ1-1; tentative D call: TRBD1 (6 bases). The CDR3 is made up of 15 amino acids. The V end was cut by 1 base, the J end by 6 bases, with 16 bases between. The germline gives CDR1 SGDLS, CDR2 YYNGEE. CDR3 in DNA: TGTGCCAGCAGCGTATTGCAGGGGAGAGGAGCTGAAGCTTTCTTT. Encoded protein: CASSVLQGRGAEAFF.

This clone was seen at least ten times. The rearrangement links TRBV5-1 to TRBJ1-4; a weak D match, TRBD1 (5 bases). The germline V gene encodes CDR1 SGHRS and CDR2 YFSETQ. The CDR3 is 14 amino acids. The V end was cut by 2 bases, the J end by 3 bases, with 8 bases between. The CDR3 region is CASSFSGANEKLFF. The CDR3, as DNA: TGCGCCAGCAGCTTTTCGGGGGCTAATGAAAAACTGTTTTTT. Combining the CDR3 with reference TRBV5-1 and TRBJ1-4 gives the whole variable domain KAGVTQTPRYLIKTRGQQVTLSCSPISGHRSVSWYQQTPGQGLQFLFEYFSETQRNKGNFPGRFSGRQFSNSRSEMNVSTLELGDSALYLCASSFSGANEKLFFGSGTQLSVL.

The V and J genes are TRBV6-5 and TRBJ1-2; 8 positions match TRBD1. The CDR3 sequence is 13 residues long. Trimming cost V 8 bases and J 3 bases; bases outside gene matches: 5. Germline V lookup: CDR1 MNHEY, CDR2 SVGAGI. In DNA form, the CDR3 reads TGTGCCAGCTCTCAGACAGGGGACTATGGCTACACCTTC. Its protein product is CASSQTGDYGYTF.

This chain links TRBV7-3 with TRBJ2-3, with D possibly TRBD1 on 6 matching bases. The CDR3 sequence is 15 residues long. Germline CDR1 reads SGHTA; CDR2 reads FQGTGA. The V and J ends lost 2 bases and 2 bases respectively, with 11 bases between them. The CDR3 nucleotides read TGTGCCAGCAGCTTAGATAGGACAGACACAGATACGCAGTATTTT. It yields the protein CASSLDRTDTDTQYF.

The V call is TRBV29-1, the J call TRBJ2-5; 13 positions agree with TRBD2. Matching the DNA end better, TRBJ2-7 makes the J call doubtful. Germline-derived CDR1 and CDR2 are SQVTM and ANQGSEA. The CDR3 length is 15 residues. Written as DNA, the CDR3 is TGCAGCGTTGAAGGGACTAGCGGGGGTTCGCACGAGCAGTACTTC. Protein sequence: CSVEGTSGGSHEQYF.

The J gene is TRBJ2-5, the V gene TRBV5-6, with D unclear. This CDR3 has 14 amino acids. Trimming pared 4 bases from V and 3 bases from J, leaving 13 bases between. Germline V lookup: CDR1 SGHDT, CDR2 YYEEEE. DNA of the CDR3: TGTGCCAGCAGCCCTACGTCCGCGAAAGAGACCCAGTACTTC. Its translation: CASSPTSAKETQYF.

This clone was seen a handful of times. The chain combines TRBV19 with TRBJ2-7; tentative D call: TRBD2 (5 bases). The V end lost 4 bases, the J end lost 2 bases, and 12 bases lay between the germline ends. Germline CDR1 and CDR2: LNHDA and SQIVND (reference sequence). This CDR3 has 14 residues. The CDR3 is CASSRGNLPYEQYF. The CDR3 region has the DNA TGTGCCAGTAGTAGAGGGAACCTCCCCTACGAGCAGTACTTC.

This clone was seen more than once but under ten times. The chain combines TRBV28 with TRBJ1-2, with a weak D call TRBD1 (6 bases). The germline gives CDR1 MDHEN, CDR2 SYDVKM. Trimming cost V 5 bases and J 7 bases, with 14 bases left between them. The CDR3 length is 13 residues. The CDR3 region has the DNA TGTGCCAGCAGTGGACACGGGGGGCTTGGCTACACCTTC. It is translated as CASSGHGGLGYTF.